Below, 18 T cell receptor beta chains from the same sample are listed, as sequenced in a study of blood T cell repertoires in COVID-19. Data came from immunoSEQ multiplex PCR; TCRdb stores just in-frame clones and leaves some out. This table has 35,000 to 50,000 clones, roughly 88% appearing once. The sequenced sample was peripheral blood. The receptors were sampled from a human donor in a cohort sampled during active COVID-19.

The rearrangement links TRBV5-1 to TRBJ2-3, with 12 bases lining up with TRBD2. Trimming took 4 bases from V and 3 from J; bases not matched to a gene: 6. This CDR3 has 16 residues. Germline-derived CDR1 and CDR2 are SGHRS and YFSETQ. The CDR3: CASSASGRAVTDTQYF. For the CDR3, the DNA is TGCGCCAGCAGCGCTAGCGGGAGGGCCGTAACAGATACGCAGTATTTT. Filled out from reference TRBV5-1 and TRBJ2-3, the complete variable domain reads KAGVTQTPRYLIKTRGQQVTLSCSPISGHRSVSWYQQTPGQGLQFLFEYFSETQRNKGNFPGRFSGRQFSNSRSEMNVSTLELGDSALYLCASSASGRAVTDTQYFGPGTRLTVL.

V and J are TRBV6-6 and TRBJ2-5; 9 nucleotides align to TRBD1. The germline gives CDR1 MNHNY, CDR2 SVGAGI (reference sequence). The CDR3 contains 14 residues. The junction had 4 bases not matched to a gene; V was cut back by 5 bases and J by 3 bases. The CDR3 reads CASSNRQGEETQYF. The DNA for the CDR3 is TGTGCCAGCAGTAATCGACAGGGGGAAGAGACCCAGTACTTC.

This clone was seen more than once but under ten times. The J gene is TRBJ2-7, the V gene TRBV7-2; TRBD2 aligns across 7 bases. Germline CDR1 and CDR2: SGHTA and FQGNSA. There are 15 residues in the CDR3. V lost 1 base to trimming and J lost 0 bases; unmatched junction nucleotides: 3. CDR3 nucleotide sequence: TGTGCCAGCAGCTTAGTAGCGGGCCGCTCCTACGAGCAGTACTTC. Its protein product is CASSLVAGRSYEQYF. The full variable domain, in which reference TRBV7-2 and TRBJ2-7 provide the parts outside the CDR3, is GAGVSQSPSNKVTEKGKDVELRCDPISGHTALYWYRQSLGQGLEFLIYFQGNSAPDKSGLPSDRFSAERTGGSVSTLTIQRTQQEDSAVYLCASSLVAGRSYEQYFGPGTRLTVT.

This clone was observed once. V usage is TRBV7-3 and J usage is TRBJ2-1; 10 positions match TRBD2. The germline gives CDR1 SGHTA, CDR2 FQGTGA. This CDR3 contains 14 residues. Trimming took 3 bases from V and 9 from J; bases not matched to a gene: 5. For the CDR3, the DNA is TGTGCCAGCAGCTTGTTAGCGGGAGGATCTGAGCAGTTCTTC. This sequence encodes CASSLLAGGSEQFF.

The genes are TRBV10-3 and TRBJ2-6; tentatively, D is TRBD2 (5 bases). CDR1 is ENHRY and CDR2 is SYGVKD in the germline V gene. This CDR3 is built from 16 residues. V was trimmed by 2 bases and J by 1 base, leaving 9 bases between them. The CDR3 region has the DNA TGTGCCATCAGTGAGGGCGGAGGATCTGGGGCCAACGTCCTGACTTTC. It yields the protein CAISEGGGSGANVLTF.

The V gene is TRBV7-9, the J gene TRBJ1-3; 7 nucleotides match TRBD1. V lost 1 base and J lost 3; bases outside the gene matches: 3. CDR3 length: 15 residues. CDR1 is SEHNR and CDR2 is FQNEAQ in the germline V gene (reference sequence). CDR3 nucleotide sequence: TGTGCCAGCAGCTTAGGACAGGGCTATGGAAACACCATATATTTT. Translating it yields CASSLGQGYGNTIYF.

This clone was detected only a few times. The chain employs TRBV9 and TRBJ1-1; the match to TRBD1 covers 11 bases. CDR1 and CDR2 (germline): SGDLS, YYNGEE. This CDR3 comprises 17 residues. Trimming removed 3 bases from V and 0 bases from J; junction bases left unmatched: 7. CDR3 DNA sequence: TGTGCCAGCAGCGACCGGACAGGGGGCCCCTTGAACACTGAAGCTTTCTTT. It is translated as CASSDRTGGPLNTEAFF.

The CDR3 nucleotides read TGCGCCAGCAGCCCCGGGACAGGGCGGACGAACACTGAAGCTTTCTTT. Protein sequence: CASSPGTGRTNTEAFF. This chain joins TRBV5-1 and TRBJ1-1; 9 nucleotides agree with TRBD1. V lost 4 bases to trimming and J lost 1 base; unmatched junction nucleotides: 8. The CDR3 is made up of 16 amino acids. The germline CDR1 and CDR2 sequences are SGHRS and YFSETQ.

V gene TRBV19 combines with J gene TRBJ2-5, with no clear D. The CDR3 is 14 residues long. Germline CDR1 and CDR2: LNHDA and SQIVND (reference sequence). The V gene lost 5 bases and the J gene lost 4 bases, with 14 bases spanning the gap. The CDR3 bases are TGTGCCAGTAGTGATAGATCGAGGCGAGAGACCCAGTACTTC. Protein: CASSDRSRRETQYF. The full variable domain, its missing parts supplied by reference TRBV19 and TRBJ2-5, is DGGITQSPKYLFRKEGQNVTLSCEQNLNHDAMYWYRQDPGQGLRLIYYSQIVNDFQKGDIAEGYSVSREKKESFPLTVTSAQKNPTAFYLCASSDRSRRETQYFGPGTRLLVL.

The J gene is TRBJ1-3, the V gene TRBV6-1; D is undetermined. The ends were cut back, 2 bases at V and 8 bases at J, with 16 bases in the middle. Germline assignment: CDR1 MNHNS and CDR2 SASEGT. CDR3 length: 15 amino acids. CDR3 bases: TGTGCCAGCAGTGAACCCCCTTGGACTAGGGACACCATATATTTT. Translated: CASSEPPWTRDTIYF.

The gene calls are TRBV3-1 (or the pseudogene TRBV3-2) and TRBJ2-5; D gene unclear. The germline V and J ends were trimmed by 4 bases and 4 bases, with 7 bases remaining between them. Germline V gives CDR1 LGHDT, CDR2 YNNKEL (reference sequence). The CDR3 consists of 12 residues. CDR3 residues: CASSRARETQYF. The CDR3, as DNA: TGTGCCAGCAGCCGGGCGAGAGAGACCCAGTACTTC.

This chain links TRBV27 with TRBJ2-1; D is possibly TRBD2 (5 bases). The V end lost 1 base, the J end lost 6 bases, and 13 bases lay between the germline ends. This CDR3 is built from 15 residues. Germline CDR1 is MNHEY and CDR2 is SMNVEV (reference sequence). CDR3 protein: CASSLYLQSGNEQFF. As DNA, the CDR3 is TGTGCCAGCAGTTTATACCTCCAGAGCGGCAATGAGCAGTTCTTC.

V is TRBV16 and J is TRBJ1-5, with D perhaps matching TRBD1 (5 bases). The CDR3 has 15 residues. Germline V gives CDR1 KGHSY, CDR2 FQNENV. Trimming took 2 bases from V and 6 from J, leaving 14 bases between them. CDR3 amino acids: CASSQTRQLGQPQHF. The CDR3 DNA is TGTGCCAGCAGCCAAACCCGACAGTTAGGTCAGCCCCAGCATTTT.

The CDR3 region has the DNA TGTGCCAGCAGTTTTAAGGGACAGGGAATTACTGGGGCCAACGTCCTGACTTTC. Translating it yields CASSFKGQGITGANVLTF. V is TRBV27 and J is TRBJ2-6; 9 bases map to TRBD1. Trimming removed 3 bases from V and 2 bases from J; junction bases left unmatched: 8. The V gene's germline CDR1 is MNHEY and CDR2 SMNVEV (reference sequence). The CDR3 contains 18 residues.

The CDR3 loop reads CAISDIGVRYGYTF. Here the CDR3 DNA reads TGTGCCATCAGTGACATCGGGGTTCGCTATGGCTACACCTTC. The chain combines TRBV10-3 with TRBJ1-2; D gene uncertain. The CDR3 is 14 residues long. The germline CDR1 and CDR2 sequences are ENHRY and SYGVKD. Trimming removed 3 bases at V and 4 bases at J, with 12 bases between.

This clone was picked up one time. This rearrangement joins TRBV4-1 to TRBJ1-5, with D possibly being TRBD1 (5 bases). The CDR3 runs to 16 residues. Trimming removed 0 bases from V and 6 bases from J, with 15 bases in between. Germline V lookup: CDR1 MGHRA, CDR2 YSYEKL. CDR3 region: CASSQDMAGLSQPQHF. The CDR3 DNA reads as TGCGCCAGCAGCCAAGATATGGCGGGGCTCAGTCAGCCCCAGCATTTT.

The chain employs TRBV5-4 and TRBJ2-7; 7 bases map to TRBD2. The germline V gene encodes CDR1 SGHNT and CDR2 YYREEE (reference sequence). V dropped 3 bases and J dropped 2; count of bases not matched to a gene: 2. This CDR3 region has 13 residues. The chain's CDR3 is CASSWGGPYEQYF. Written as DNA, the CDR3 is TGTGCCAGCAGCTGGGGGGGACCCTACGAGCAGTACTTC.

The chain is built from TRBV2 and TRBJ1-2; 9 bases fit TRBD1. CDR1 SNHLY and CDR2 FYNNEI come from the germline V gene. V lost 7 bases, J lost 6 bases, and 9 bases stayed unmatched. This CDR3 region has 14 residues. The CDR3 spells CASTSEGTGHGYTF. The CDR3 nucleotides read TGTGCCAGCACCTCTGAGGGGACAGGGCATGGCTACACCTTC.